This TCR beta chain was retrieved from a study of PD-1 blockade in mismatch repair-deficient tumors (dated by TCRdb to the late 2010s). In terms of the full investigation: Between September 2013 and late 2016, the trial enrolled 86 consecutive patients with roughly eleven types of mismatch repair-deficient cancer, all of whom had received prior treatment and were progressing. Deep sequencing of TCR CDR3 regions was used to track tumor-associated T cell clones in peripheral blood of patients responding to PD-1 blockade.

V is clipped by 4 bases and J by 5 bases, and the sequence between their germline boundaries is 16 bases long. Its CDR3 holds 16 amino acids, cysteine through phenylalanine. Only CDR3 DNA is held: 48 bases, read in frame from base 1. The CDR1 and CDR2 encoded by the germline V gene are SGDLS and YYNGEE. Worth noting for this clone: It has no known antigen specificity. No much larger clone exists at a distance of one base, and base qualities are not known.

The time point label corresponds to: roughly 11-day in vitro stimulation with candidate neoantigen peptide 5. For each enrolled patient, mismatch repair deficiency was established using either polymerase chain reaction or immunohistochemistry. TCR sequencing was carried out for three patients who responded to pembrolizumab therapy. Several ELISpot-reactive candidate neoantigen peptides were each used in an approximately 11-day in vitro stimulation before TCR sequencing. A control culture without peptide was run identically and served as baseline for clone fold-change calculations. Pembrolizumab PD-1 blockade was prospectively tested in advanced mismatch repair-deficient cancers, regardless of tissue of origin, in the phase II trial. General findings and caveats noted by the study authors: Three of seven peptides elicited clonal expansion, yielding about 140 unique blood TCRs, roughly 7 also found in tumor; all positive peptides derived from frameshift mutations. Tumor-resident clones, often undetectable in blood before treatment, expanded rapidly after pembrolizumab and then contracted, generally before radiologic responses.

Libraries came from the immunoSEQ multiplex PCR assay. The paper's data handling went like this. A clone was classified as neoantigen-specific if the clone expanded significantly in response to the relevant peptide and did not expand significantly in response to any other peptide tested. This is the immuneACCESS table as TCRdb keeps it, with only in-frame sequences that have V and J called. A part of the clones is gone; compared with another copy, unresolved V genes explain less than half, and the rest is unexplained. That table furnishes V, J and clone size, whereas the DNA furnished D and trimming. For this sample the table gives some 16,000 clones, of which roughly four fifths were detected only once. The ten largest clones add up to roughly 9.8% of the sample.

The sequence derives from an adult with mismatch repair-deficient cancer. Sequenced material: cells cultured in vitro, taken from a patient treated with pembrolizumab. The sequence links TRBV9 to TRBJ1-6; no D segment can be confidently identified. The CDR3 region reads CASSSSVGLNNSPLHF. The DNA sequence is as follows: TGTGCCAGCAGCTCTTCAGTGGGTTTAAATAATTCACCCCTCCACTTT.